This T cell receptor (beta chain) originates from a study of blood T cell repertoires in COVID-19. Overall study: Acute and convalescent COVID-19 specimens originated in the United States, Italy and Spain. PBMCs, B-cell-depleted T cells, or T cells provided the cDNA or gDNA that made up the material.

Original analysis: Counts of nucleated cells, estimated from reference gene primer amplification, were obtained. Clones were read by immunoSEQ multiplex PCR, and TCRdb kept only the in-frame ones, dropping some. The D gene and trimming were derived from the DNA, and the V and J assignments and clone size from that table. The table includes hundreds of thousands of clones, about 80% detected once. The germline V and J ends were trimmed by 0 bases and 7 bases, with 12 bases remaining between them. Germline V CDR1 and CDR2: LNHNV, YYDKDF (reference sequence). The CDR3 contains 15 residues. Specimen: peripheral blood. The gene calls are TRBV15 and TRBJ1-4, with D unclear. The TCR sequence derives from a woman aged 50 to 60 who had recovered from COVID-19. CDR3 protein: CATSRDPVLPEKLFF. As DNA, the CDR3 is TGTGCCACCAGCAGAGATCCGGTCCTCCCTGAAAAACTGTTTTTT.